The TCR beta chain described here comes from a study of CD8 T cells in Susac syndrome. The RNA input was roughly 0.45 to 1 ug, and it was reverse transcribed with random hexamers. The CDR3 of TCR beta was amplified by immunoSEQ multiplex PCR across 54 Vbeta and 13 Jbeta. Each CDR3 protein gets one entry after TCRdb re-called the immunoSEQ multiplex PCR reads with MiXCR. This repertoire shows about 200,000 distinct CDR3 sequences, 85% to 95% found once; its top ten account for roughly 0.1%. Germline CDR1 DFQATT, CDR2 SNEGSKA (reference sequence). The CDR3 extends over 13 amino acids. Trimming pared 3 bases from V and 5 bases from J, leaving 13 bases between. TEMRA cells underwent FACS enrichment and CD8+ and CD4+ T cells underwent negative isolation.

Sequenced sample: CD4+ T cells from PBMCs. The TCR originated in a human donor in good health. This chain uses TRBV20-1 with TRBJ2-5; D gene unclear. The CDR3 here is CSARAGSVETQYF. In DNA form, the CDR3 reads TGCAGTGCTAGGGCTGGTAGTGTGGAGACCCAGTACTTC.